Shown below are 5 T cell receptor beta chains from a single sample sequenced in a study of CD8 T cells in ankylosing spondylitis. TCRdb redid the calling of the 5' RACE reads with MiXCR, one entry per CDR3 protein. The data show 200,000 to 300,000 distinct CDR3 sequences, roughly 32% seen once. Sequencing input: blood, either unsorted or a sorted T cell fraction (not recorded which). All receptors derive from a male donor with ankylosing spondylitis or in good health (not recorded which).

This chain joins TRBV15 and TRBJ2-1; TRBD1 might be the D (5 bases). Germline CDR1 is LNHNV and CDR2 is YYDKDF (reference sequence). The CDR3 is 16 residues long. V was clipped by 3 bases and J by 0 bases, with 12 bases between them. CDR3 region: CATSSPLDSSYNEQFF. The CDR3 DNA sequence: TGTGCCACCAGCAGCCCCCTCGACAGCTCCTACAATGAGCAGTTCTTC.

The rearrangement uses TRBV20-1 and TRBJ2-3; D possibly uses TRBD1 or TRBD2 (7 bases each). The CDR3 runs 16 residues. V lost 5 bases, J lost 3 bases, and 21 bases lay in between. Germline V gene sequence: CDR1 DFQATT, CDR2 SNEGSKA (reference sequence). The CDR3 nucleotides are TGCAGTGCTCTCCCAGGGGGGGGGGCCTCGACAGATACGCAGTATTTT. This translates into CSALPGGGASTDTQYF.

This clonotype was observed a few times. V and J are TRBV9 and TRBJ1-6; unclear D gene. This CDR3 is 14 amino acids long. Germline-derived CDR1 and CDR2 are SGDLS and YYNGEE. Deletions cut 4 bases from V and 1 base from J, with 6 bases between. The CDR3 DNA reads TGTGCCAGCAGCAAGGGTTCCTATAATTCACCCCTCCACTTT. Encoded protein: CASSKGSYNSPLHF.

This chain connects TRBV7-6 to TRBJ2-5, with a tentative D call TRBD1 (6 bases). The ends were cut back, 5 bases at V and 1 base at J, with 14 bases in the middle. Germline-derived CDR1 and CDR2 are SGHVS and FNYEAQ. The CDR3 consists of 15 residues. The CDR3 spells CASSPNWGPQETQYF. CDR3 nucleotides: TGTGCCAGCAGCCCTAACTGGGGGCCCCAAGAGACCCAGTACTTC.

The V gene is TRBV5-5, the J gene TRBJ2-3, with 8 bases aligning to TRBD2. V was clipped by 1 base and J by 2 bases; unmatched bases: 6. The CDR3 loop spans 16 amino acids. Germline CDR1 reads SGHKS; CDR2 reads YYEKEE (reference sequence). The CDR3 region has the DNA TGTGCCAGCAGCTTGATCGGCGGGGGGTTCACAGATACGCAGTATTTT. Translating it yields CASSLIGGGFTDTQYF.